This T cell receptor (beta chain) was sequenced for a study of cytomegalovirus exposure and HLA in healthy donors. As for this clone: What it binds is unknown.

V lost 4 bases and J lost 1; bases outside the gene matches: 8. The CDR3 has 17 amino acids. Germline loops: CDR1 MNHNS, CDR2 SASEGT. Primers included in the PCR were 60 Vbeta and 13 Jbeta primers. Data came from immunoSEQ multiplex PCR; TCRdb stores just in-frame clones and leaves some out. The repertoire holds fewer than 250,000 clones, with roughly 80% as singletons. Study results and limitations: In a later analysis, donors in an Asian-associated ancestry cluster reportedly had fewer N-insertions in productive TCRs than the cohort mean.

The source of this sequence is a girl aged 2 to 10 in good health and CMV-seronegative. The chain couples TRBV6-1 to TRBJ1-1, with 11 bases identical to TRBD1. Sequencing was done on a sample of PBMCs. CDR3 residues: CASSGPGQGAANTEAFF. The CDR3 bases are TGTGCCAGCAGTGGACCAGGACAGGGGGCCGCGAACACTGAAGCTTTCTTT.